Listed here are 12 T cell receptor beta chains from one sample, sequenced in a study of brain T cells in children with intractable seizures. Produced via immunoSEQ multiplex PCR; TCRdb's table is partial and in-frame only. This sample has roughly 80,000 clones; 91% occur once, and the top ten carry around 24%. This specimen consisted of peripheral blood, obtained at surgery. These receptor sequences come from a girl aged 2-10 years with Rasmussen encephalitis and intractable seizures.

The CDR3 DNA sequence: TGTGCCAGCTCTTCTGCGGCCTCCTACAATGAGCAGTTCTTC. It is translated as CASSSAASYNEQFF. The chain combines TRBV6-5 with TRBJ2-1; D gene uncertain. The germline V gene has CDR1 MNHEY and CDR2 SVGAGI. The CDR3 is 14 amino acids. V was clipped by 8 bases and J by 0 bases, with 11 bases between them.

The chain employs TRBV6-5 and TRBJ1-2, with TRBD1 as a possible D gene (5 bases). Germline V gives CDR1 MNHEY, CDR2 SVGAGI. The V and J ends lost 2 bases and 8 bases respectively, with 12 bases between them. This CDR3 is built from 13 residues. CDR3 nucleotides: TGTGCCAGCAGTTACGATGGAGGGGAAGGCTACACCTTC. Translated, it gives CASSYDGGEGYTF.

This rearrangement joins TRBV28 to TRBJ2-1; tentative D call: TRBD2 (5 bases). CDR1 and CDR2 from the germline V gene are MDHEN and SYDVKM. V lost 5 bases and J lost 6, with 17 bases in between. The CDR3 is made up of 15 amino acids. This CDR3 is CASSPPDSYGNEQFF. The CDR3 DNA reads TGTGCCAGCAGTCCGCCGGACTCGTACGGCAATGAGCAGTTCTTC.

V is TRBV19 and J is TRBJ1-3, with TRBD1 matching 9 bases. V lost 3 bases and J lost 7; bases outside the gene matches: 10. CDR1 is LNHDA and CDR2 is SQIVND in the germline V gene (reference sequence). The CDR3 is made up of 16 amino acids. The CDR3: CASSIRTGGERNTIYF. In DNA, the CDR3 is TGTGCCAGTAGTATTCGAACAGGGGGCGAAAGGAACACCATATATTTT.

The V and J genes are TRBV28 and TRBJ2-7, with D hard to call. Germline CDR1 and CDR2: MDHEN and SYDVKM. Trimming took 7 bases from V and 6 from J, leaving 19 bases between them. The CDR3 has 14 residues. The CDR3 spells CASNAASWDGEQYF. As DNA, the CDR3 is TGTGCCAGCAACGCGGCGTCCTGGGATGGCGAGCAGTACTTC. Full variable domain (outside the CDR3, taken from reference TRBV28 and TRBJ2-7): DVKVTQSSRYLVKRTGEKVFLECVQDMDHENMFWYRQDPGLGLRLIYFSYDVKMKEKGDIPEGYSVSREKKERFSLILESASTNQTSMYLCASNAASWDGEQYFGPGTRLTVT.

CDR3 protein: CATSDPGTSGTASTDTQYF. The CDR3 nucleotides are TGTGCCACCAGTGACCCCGGGACTAGCGGGACCGCTAGCACAGATACGCAGTATTTT. The chain couples TRBV24-1 to TRBJ2-3; 13 bases map to TRBD2. The trim removed 4 bases at V and 0 bases at J, leaving 9 bases unmatched. The CDR3 has 19 amino acids. Germline V gene lookup returns CDR1 KGHDR and CDR2 SFDVKD.

This sequence joins TRBV19 and TRBJ1-1; TRBD1 matches at 7 bases. Germline V gives CDR1 LNHDA, CDR2 SQIVND (reference sequence). This CDR3 spans 14 amino acids. After removal of 6 bases from V and 5 bases from J, the junction contained 9 bases not matched to a gene. CDR3 sequence reads: CASSAHRGVTEAFF. As DNA, the CDR3 is TGTGCCAGTAGCGCCCACAGGGGAGTTACTGAAGCTTTCTTT.

The sample holds one count of this clone. DNA of the CDR3: TGTGCCAGCAGTGACGGCAACTATGGCTACACCTTC. It codes for CASSDGNYGYTF. This chain links TRBV6-1 with TRBJ1-2; D is unclear. The CDR3 contains 12 residues. Germline lookup yields CDR1 MNHNS and CDR2 SASEGT. The ends were cut back, 3 bases at V and 2 bases at J, with 4 bases in the middle.

V and J are TRBV12-3 or TRBV12-4 and TRBJ2-2; D unresolved. The CDR3 spans 11 residues. Trimming took 8 bases from V and 4 from J, leaving 5 bases between them. The DNA of the CDR3 is TGTGCCAGCTTACGCACCGGGGAGCTGTTTTTT. The encoded protein is CASLRTGELFF.

This clone was seen a single time. The chain employs TRBV30 and TRBJ1-2; D gene uncertain. This CDR3 region has 13 residues. Germline V gives CDR1 GTSNPN, CDR2 SVGIG (reference sequence). Trimming left V 0 bases short and J 2 bases short, with 7 bases between. The CDR3 protein is CAWSVLANYGYTF. The CDR3 bases are TGTGCCTGGAGTGTACTAGCGAACTATGGCTACACCTTC.

The V and J genes are TRBV3-1 (or the pseudogene TRBV3-2) and TRBJ2-7; D may be TRBD2 (6 bases). V lost 0 bases and J lost 3, with 9 bases in between. CDR1 is LGHDT, CDR2 YNNKEL, per germline (reference sequence). The CDR3 spans 14 residues. The CDR3: CASSQETRGYEQYF. DNA of the CDR3: TGTGCCAGCAGCCAAGAGACTAGGGGCTACGAGCAGTACTTC.

The chain combines TRBV3-1 (or the pseudogene TRBV3-2) with TRBJ2-5; D is undetermined. The ends were cut back, 1 base at V and 5 bases at J, with 5 bases in the middle. There are 12 residues in the CDR3. The V gene's germline CDR1 is LGHDT and CDR2 YNNKEL (reference sequence). The DNA for the CDR3 is TGTGCCAGCAGCCAAGGTGAGGAGACCCAGTACTTC. Amino acids: CASSQGEETQYF.